This TCR beta chain derives from a study of blood T cells in healthy people across ages (dated by TCRdb to 2015 to 2017). Looking at the study overall: In model experiments, roughly one uniquely barcoded TCR beta cDNA molecule per two T cells was captured by template switching. The study measured age-related changes in TCR beta repertoire diversity using deep sequencing normalized with unique cDNA molecular identifiers. The donors were split into four age groups: young (average around 15 years), middle-aged (39), aged (about 56) and long-lived (more than 80). The study analyzed two additional independent replicas of 1 million unique cDNA reads from the same blood draw for two donors, one aged 18 to 30 and one aged 80 or older. On the study overall, not on this receptor specifically: Estimates of total diversity based on one million sequenced T cells were regarded as lower bounds and as underestimates. Since profiling was done on bulk unsorted PBMCs, naive and antigen-experienced compartments could not be conclusively compared. Compared with the aged group, the long-lived group had more naive CD4+ T cells, fewer expanded clones and increased TCR diversity, a pattern suggesting age selection. The CMV infection status of donors was not known, potentially confounding age-related changes in expanded clonotypes. As age increased, observed TCR beta diversity per million T cells dropped in a roughly linear way, and a significant reduction was already evident by age 40. A strong correlation was found between observed TCR beta diversity and the percentage of naive T cells measured by flow cytometry.

In regard to this clonotype: Its antigen remains unidentified. Qualities for individual bases were not recorded, and no much larger clone is one base off.

Donors were 35 to 40 systemically healthy Caucasian individuals from Russia aged roughly 6 to 100 years. Each donor gave around 9.5 milliliters of peripheral blood, collected into EDTA-treated Vacutainer tubes. Ficoll-Paque density-gradient centrifugation was used to isolate PBMCs, with at least 7 million per sample. Total RNA, at least 6 micrograms per sample, was extracted from PBMCs with Trizol reagent. The percentages of naive CD45RAhigh/CD27high T cells were determined by flow cytometry on a PBMC aliquot from every donor. The protocol used for the library was 5' RACE. For sequencing, an Illumina HiSeq 2500 was employed. The second PCR ran for about 7 to 11 cycles and used a J-beta primer mix along with a sample-barcoded 5' primer. A template-switch 5' adaptor carrying 12 random nucleotides introduced a unique molecular identifier onto each TCR beta cDNA molecule. Each sample yielded at least 3 million CDR3-containing paired-end reads. First-strand cDNA was synthesized from all RNA with the Mint cDNA synthesis kit, primed by a TRBC-specific oligonucleotide. After uracil-DNA glycosylase treatment, a first 18-cycle PCR used universal primers M1SS and BC2_uni_R on all cDNA. As for how the authors treated the data: For normalization, 1 million high-quality reads were randomly selected from each sample, with every read carrying a distinct molecular identifier. Instead of being binned into consensus sequences, reads with shared molecular identifiers were discarded. MiTCR, with a Q25 quality threshold and the strictest error-elimination algorithm, was used for CDR3 identification, clonotype clustering and error correction. A nonparametric unseen species model using Euler transformation provided a lower-bound estimate of total TCR beta diversity. TCRdb trimmed the raw reads at Q25, called clones with MiXCR and kept productive beta chains. Entries are consolidated by CDR3 protein sequence, retaining the most common genes and DNA. These V and J calls rely on TCRdb rather than the paper's analysis. The sample contains roughly 800,000 distinct CDR3 sequences, about 26% of them found a single time. Clones ranked in the top ten supply about 2.9% of the sample.

Relative to germline, V is 0 bases shorter and J is 1 base shorter, with 6 bases between their ends. Sequences MNHEY (CDR1) and SVGAGI (CDR2) are obtained from the germline V gene. The cysteine opens and the phenylalanine closes a CDR3 of 14 amino acids. Solely the CDR3 DNA is kept, with 42 bases framed from the first base. The sample was also linked to a second study, of T cells of mothers and their children. Taken from the second paper: Nine systemically healthy Caucasian individuals, comprising three mothers and their six children, were included as donors. cDNA synthesis consumed the entire amount of extracted RNA, loaded at around 1.5 ug RNA in each 15 ul reaction. Sample barcodes and 2-4 random nucleotides were added via the M1S primer in the second PCR. Over 9.5 million TCR beta CDR3 reads were obtained for each mother, and 3 million to 3.5 million reads were obtained for each child. Thymic selection shapes the output of TCR recombination in a similar way in related and unrelated pairs, and inherited differences have a minor effect. Normalized repertoire overlap was always slightly but never significantly higher in related than unrelated mother-child pairs. With a sensitivity of approximately 100 clones per million clonotypes, no persistent microchimeric T cell clones were detected. The study used deep NGS to compare TCR beta repertoires of mothers and children, seeking features distinguishing related mother-child pairs from unrelated individuals. On average, the children were approximately 12 +/- 4 years old, while the mothers were around 42 +/- 4 years old. After adapter ligation was performed with NEBNext reagents, the libraries were sequenced on an Illumina HiSeq 2000 with 100+100 nt paired-end reads. Mother and child libraries were prepared a month apart and sequenced in separate runs to prevent cross-contamination. For each donor, somewhere between 500,000 and 2,000,000 distinct TCR beta clonotypes were identified. Naive TCR beta clonotypes were estimated from low-frequency clonotypes matched to each donor's FACS-determined naive share, without sorting.

The V gene is TRBV6-5 and the J gene is TRBJ1-2, with the D gene not clear enough to name. This receptor was taken from a boy between 10 and 17 years old in good health. The sequenced sample consisted of blood. The base sequence is TGTGCCAGCAGTTACTCGGGAGATAACTATGGCTACACCTTC. It specifies CASSYSGDNYGYTF.